These 27 T cell receptor beta chains were all obtained from the same sample, sequenced in a study of blood T cell repertoires in COVID-19. Sequencing was performed with immunoSEQ multiplex PCR; in TCRdb, only in-frame clones are kept and a portion is missing. The sample has roughly 390,000 clones, about 85% seen once. The sample taken for sequencing was peripheral blood. Source of these receptors: a woman aged 18-29 years with acute or convalescent COVID-19.

The chain links TRBV28 to TRBJ1-6; the match to TRBD1 covers 8 bases. V lost 6 bases, J lost 0 bases, and 4 bases stayed unmatched. The CDR3 consists of 16 residues. Germline assignment: CDR1 MDHEN and CDR2 SYDVKM. In DNA form, the CDR3 reads TGTGCCAGCAGCCGGGACAGGAGCTCCTATAATTCACCCCTCCACTTT. Its protein product is CASSRDRSSYNSPLHF.

The rearrangement uses TRBV5-1 and TRBJ2-3; 12 bases map to TRBD2. CDR3 length: 16 amino acids. The ends lost 0 bases at V and 5 bases at J; junction bases unmatched: 4. CDR1 SGHRS and CDR2 YFSETQ come from the germline V gene. DNA of the CDR3: TGCGCCAGCAGCTTGGGACTAGCGGGAGAGAGAGATACGCAGTATTTT. Translation: CASSLGLAGERDTQYF.

The V gene is TRBV6-5, the J gene TRBJ2-1; TRBD2 aligns across 7 bases. Germline V CDR1 and CDR2: MNHEY, SVGAGI. This CDR3 comprises 15 residues. Trimming cost V 6 bases and J 6 bases; bases outside gene matches: 11. Written as DNA, the CDR3 is TGTGCCAGCAGCCCCGGACTAGGAAGAATCAATGAGCAGTTCTTC. Its protein is CASSPGLGRINEQFF.

This chain joins TRBV5-6 and TRBJ1-5; D might be TRBD1 (6 bases). CDR3 size: 14 residues. Germline V gene sequence: CDR1 SGHDT, CDR2 YYEEEE. With 1 base removed from V and 5 bases from J, the gap between germline ends came to 10 bases. CDR3 protein: CASSLWGRDQPQHF. CDR3 DNA sequence: TGTGCCAGCAGCTTGTGGGGGCGGGATCAGCCCCAGCATTTT. Variable domain in full (rest from reference TRBV5-6 and TRBJ1-5): DAGVTQSPTHLIKTRGQQVTLRCSPKSGHDTVSWYQQALGQGPQFIFQYYEEEERQRGNFPDRFSGHQFPNYSSELNVNALLLGDSALYLCASSLWGRDQPQHFGDGTRLSIL.

J is TRBJ2-1 and V is TRBV10-3, with TRBD2 matching 13 bases. The CDR3 length is 16 residues. Trimming removed 1 base from V and 5 bases from J; junction bases left unmatched: 2. Germline CDR1 ENHRY, CDR2 SYGVKD. The CDR3: CAISEWTSGSDNEQFF. The CDR3 DNA is TGTGCCATCAGTGAGTGGACTAGCGGGAGCGACAATGAGCAGTTCTTC.

The V gene is TRBV2, the J gene TRBJ1-2; 9 bases match TRBD1. Germline trimming cut 4 bases from V and 4 bases from J; bases unmatched to any gene: 1. CDR1 is SNHLY, CDR2 FYNNEI, per germline. The CDR3 length is 13 residues. This chain's CDR3 is CASSVQGAYGYTF. The CDR3 DNA is TGTGCCAGCAGTGTACAGGGGGCCTATGGCTACACCTTC.

This chain uses TRBV7-8 with TRBJ1-6, with D perhaps matching TRBD1 (5 bases). This CDR3 spans 17 amino acids. V was pared by 1 base and J by 8 bases, with 18 bases between. Germline values: CDR1 SGHVS, CDR2 FQNEAQ. This CDR3 is CASSLGGGEGNHSPLHF. The CDR3 nucleotides are TGTGCCAGCAGCTTAGGGGGCGGTGAAGGGAATCATTCACCCCTCCACTTT.

This clone has at least ten counts. This chain joins TRBV5-1 and TRBJ1-4, with a possible D match to TRBD1 (6 bases). V gave up 3 bases and J gave up 6 bases, with 15 bases separating them. This CDR3 spans 15 amino acids. The germline V gene encodes CDR1 SGHRS and CDR2 YFSETQ. The CDR3 here is CASSSVGGRYEKLFF. CDR3 coding DNA: TGCGCCAGCAGCTCGGTAGGGGGTCGGTATGAAAAACTGTTTTTT. Full variable domain (missing parts from reference TRBV5-1 and TRBJ1-4): KAGVTQTPRYLIKTRGQQVTLSCSPISGHRSVSWYQQTPGQGLQFLFEYFSETQRNKGNFPGRFSGRQFSNSRSEMNVSTLELGDSALYLCASSSVGGRYEKLFFGSGTQLSVL.

The rearrangement joins TRBV15 to TRBJ2-5; TRBD2 matches 7 bases. Germline V gene data show CDR1 as LNHNV and CDR2 as YYDKDF (reference sequence). V trimming: 4 bases; J trimming: 0 bases; junction bases outside the gene matches: 5. The CDR3 is made up of 15 amino acids. The CDR3 DNA is TGTGCCACCAGCAAAACGGGGGGTTACCAAGAGACCCAGTACTTC. This sequence encodes CATSKTGGYQETQYF.

This clone was seen more than once but under ten times. The CDR3 is CASSSTAVGELFF. DNA for the CDR3: TGTGCCAGCAGTTCAACAGCGGTCGGGGAGCTGTTTTTT. The chain links TRBV2 to TRBJ2-2, with D possibly TRBD2 on 5 matching bases. The length of the CDR3 is 13 residues. CDR1 is SNHLY, CDR2 FYNNEI, per germline. Trimming cost V 5 bases and J 7 bases, with 11 bases left between them. Drawing the rest from reference TRBV2 and TRBJ2-2, the complete variable domain is EPEVTQTPSHQVTQMGQEVILRCVPISNHLYFYWYRQILGQKVEFLVSFYNNEISEKSEIFDDQFSVERPDGSNFTLKIRSTKLEDSAMYFCASSSTAVGELFFGEGSRLTVL.

V usage is TRBV2 and J usage is TRBJ2-4; the match to TRBD1 covers 7 bases. Germline V gene sequence: CDR1 SNHLY, CDR2 FYNNEI. The CDR3 spans 17 residues. Trimming cost V 2 bases and J 0 bases; bases outside gene matches: 7. In nucleotides, the CDR3 is TGTGCCAGCAGTGAAAGACAGGGATTACTAGCCAAAAACATTCAGTACTTC. Amino acids: CASSERQGLLAKNIQYF.

The chain uses TRBV27 and TRBJ1-5; 12 bases map to TRBD1. CDR1 is MNHEY, CDR2 SMNVEV, per germline (reference sequence). CDR3 length: 14 amino acids. V dropped 8 bases and J dropped 8; count of bases not matched to a gene: 7. This CDR3 reads CASGDRGRREPQHF. For the CDR3, the DNA is TGTGCCAGCGGGGACAGGGGGCGTCGGGAGCCCCAGCATTTT.

V gene TRBV28 combines with J gene TRBJ2-1; 8 nucleotides line up with TRBD2. The CDR3 covers 15 residues. Per the germline V gene, CDR1 is MDHEN and CDR2 is SYDVKM. V trimming: 8 bases; J trimming: 6 bases; junction bases outside the gene matches: 12. The CDR3 coding sequence is TGTGCCAGCCTACCCACGGGAGGGCCCTTCAATGAGCAGTTCTTC. This translates into CASLPTGGPFNEQFF.

This sequence joins TRBV24-1 and TRBJ2-4, with TRBD1 identical over 7 bases. V shed 4 bases, J shed 0 bases, and the junction held 20 bases outside the gene matches. CDR1 and CDR2 from the germline V gene are KGHDR and SFDVKD. CDR3 size: 21 residues. CDR3 bases: TGTGCCACCAGTGAGGATGACAGAGTTGGGGGACAGAGAAAAGCCAAAAACATTCAGTACTTC. Translation: CATSEDDRVGGQRKAKNIQYF.

The genes are TRBV27 and TRBJ2-5, with 13 bases lining up with TRBD2. CDR3 length: 20 amino acids. Germline loops: CDR1 MNHEY, CDR2 SMNVEV (reference sequence). The V gene end was trimmed by 1 base and the J gene end by 12 bases; junction bases not matched to a gene: 23. This CDR3 is CASSLYGVGTSQLAGGPKYF. CDR3 bases: TGTGCCAGCAGTTTATATGGAGTAGGGACCTCACAACTAGCGGGAGGGCCAAAGTACTTC.

The rearrangement joins TRBV12-3 or TRBV12-4 to TRBJ2-3; maybe TRBD2 (5 bases). The CDR3 length is 13 residues. V was cut by 2 bases and J by 6 bases, with 9 bases left in between. The CDR3 loop is CASSLLRGDTQYF. The DNA for the CDR3 is TGTGCCAGCAGTTTACTCCGCGGGGATACGCAGTATTTT.

The CDR3 loop reads CASGWQVSLANYGYTF. CDR3 nucleotide sequence: TGTGCCAGCGGCTGGCAGGTAAGCTTAGCTAACTATGGCTACACCTTC. This chain connects TRBV25-1 to TRBJ1-2; D gene unclear. V lost 8 bases and J 0 bases, leaving 19 bases between the germline ends. The CDR3 contains 16 residues. The germline gives CDR1 MGHDK, CDR2 SYGVNS.

The chain employs TRBV7-3 and TRBJ1-6; 8 bases map to TRBD1. The CDR3 contains 15 residues. V was pared by 5 bases and J by 9 bases, with 9 bases of the junction left unmatched. The germline V gene has CDR1 SGHTA and CDR2 FQGTGA. The CDR3 reads CASSPGTGGGSPLHF. The CDR3 region has the DNA TGTGCCAGCAGCCCAGGGACAGGAGGGGGTTCACCCCTCCACTTT.

The genes are TRBV29-1 and TRBJ2-1; 7 bases fit TRBD1. The CDR3 length is 14 residues. Per germline, CDR1 SQVTM and CDR2 ANQGSEA. Trimming removed 6 bases from V and 1 base from J; junction bases left unmatched: 6. In nucleotides, the CDR3 is TGCAGCGTGGAGGACAGGTTATCCTACAATGAGCAGTTCTTC. Protein: CSVEDRLSYNEQFF.

This chain links TRBV9 with TRBJ1-4; D may be TRBD1 (5 bases). Deletions cut 0 bases from V and 7 bases from J, with 13 bases between. The CDR3 runs to 15 residues. Germline V lookup: CDR1 SGDLS, CDR2 YYNGEE. The CDR3 sequence is CASSVAWGGSEKLFF. The CDR3, as DNA: TGTGCCAGCAGCGTAGCTTGGGGGGGAAGTGAAAAACTGTTTTTT.

This clone was picked up one time. J is TRBJ1-1 and V is TRBV6-6; D unclear. CDR3 size: 14 residues. Trimming pared 5 bases from V and 0 bases from J, leaving 10 bases between. Germline values: CDR1 MNHNY, CDR2 SVGAGI (reference sequence). The CDR3 nucleotides read TGTGCCAGCAGTCTCGGTCTTTTGAACACTGAAGCTTTCTTT. Amino acids: CASSLGLLNTEAFF.

This clone was seen a handful of times. The chain has TRBV5-1 and TRBJ2-1, with 7 positions matching TRBD2. This CDR3 comprises 15 residues. Germline values: CDR1 SGHRS, CDR2 YFSETQ. Unmatched junction bases numbered 9, after V lost 1 base and J lost 8 bases. Here the CDR3 DNA reads TGCGCCAGCAGCTTGTTCCCCCCGGGAGGCTATGAGCAGTTCTTC. Translated, it gives CASSLFPPGGYEQFF.

This clone was seen a few times. The chain couples TRBV19 to TRBJ2-7, with D possibly being TRBD2 (6 bases). V lost 5 bases and J 11 bases, leaving 19 bases between the germline ends. This CDR3 has 13 amino acids. Germline loops: CDR1 LNHDA, CDR2 SQIVND (reference sequence). In DNA, the CDR3 is TGTGCCAGTAGTGCCTCTCCGGGGGACCAGGAGTACTTC. Its translation is CASSASPGDQEYF.

The chain couples TRBV7-6 to TRBJ1-2; D gene unclear. With 4 bases removed from V and 7 bases from J, the gap between germline ends came to 22 bases. CDR3 length: 16 residues. Germline V lookup: CDR1 SGHVS, CDR2 FNYEAQ. CDR3 sequence (DNA): TGTGCCAGCAGCTATACGACCGTGGCGGCGATCGGTGGCTACACCTTC. Translated: CASSYTTVAAIGGYTF.

This chain links TRBV7-3 with TRBJ2-7, with TRBD2 identical over 7 bases. Germline V gives CDR1 SGHTA, CDR2 FQGTGA. Trimming cost V 4 bases and J 3 bases; bases outside gene matches: 9. The CDR3 runs 15 residues. The CDR3 DNA reads as TGTGCCAGCAGCTCCGATGGCGGGGGACTCTACGAGCAGTACTTC. Amino acid sequence: CASSSDGGGLYEQYF.

This clone was counted once. The chain joins TRBV11-2 to TRBJ2-1, with TRBD2 as a possible D gene (5 bases). The CDR3 loop spans 18 amino acids. The germline CDR1 and CDR2 sequences are SGHAT and FQNNGV. V lost 1 base, J lost 3 bases, and 19 bases lay in between. CDR3 bases: TGTGCCAGCAGCTTAGGACCCCTGAGCGGTCGGCTCTACAATGAGCAGTTCTTC. Its translation is CASSLGPLSGRLYNEQFF.

The rearrangement links TRBV7-3 to TRBJ1-2; no clear D. Per germline, CDR1 SGHTA and CDR2 FQGTGA. The CDR3 contains 14 residues. The V end lost 6 bases, the J end lost 4 bases, and 15 bases lay between the germline ends. CDR3 sequence reads: CASRNKTAIYGYTF. In nucleotides, the CDR3 is TGTGCCAGCAGGAACAAGACTGCCATCTATGGCTACACCTTC.